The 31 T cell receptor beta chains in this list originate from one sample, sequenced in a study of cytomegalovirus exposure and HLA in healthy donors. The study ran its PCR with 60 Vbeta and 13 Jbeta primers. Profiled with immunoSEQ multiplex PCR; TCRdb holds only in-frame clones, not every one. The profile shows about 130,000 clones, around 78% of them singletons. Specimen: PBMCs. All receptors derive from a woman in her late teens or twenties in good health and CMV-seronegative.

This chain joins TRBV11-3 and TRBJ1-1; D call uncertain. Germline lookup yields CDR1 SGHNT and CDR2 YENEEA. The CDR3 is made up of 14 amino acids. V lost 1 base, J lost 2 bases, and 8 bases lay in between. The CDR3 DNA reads TGTGCCAGCAGCTTAGGTCAGTTTAACACTGAAGCTTTCTTT. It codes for CASSLGQFNTEAFF.

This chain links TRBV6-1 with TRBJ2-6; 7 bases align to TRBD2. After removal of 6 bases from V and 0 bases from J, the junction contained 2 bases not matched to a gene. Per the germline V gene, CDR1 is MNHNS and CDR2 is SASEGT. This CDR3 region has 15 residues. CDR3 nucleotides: TGTGCCAGCAGGACGGGGGGCTCTGGGGCCAACGTCCTGACTTTC. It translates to CASRTGGSGANVLTF.

DNA for the CDR3: TGTGCCAGCAGTCCCTGGGGGGGCGGGAGCAATGAGCAGTTCTTC. This encodes CASSPWGGGSNEQFF. J is TRBJ2-1 and V is TRBV27, with D tentatively TRBD2 (7 bases). Trimming pared 5 bases from V and 6 bases from J, leaving 17 bases between. The germline CDR1 and CDR2 sequences are MNHEY and SMNVEV (reference sequence). The length of the CDR3 is 15 residues.

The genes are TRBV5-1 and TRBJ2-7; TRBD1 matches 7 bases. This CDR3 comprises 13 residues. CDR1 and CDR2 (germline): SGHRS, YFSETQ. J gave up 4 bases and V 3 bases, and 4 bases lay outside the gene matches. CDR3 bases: TGCGCCAGCAGCTCCACGACAGGGTACGAGCAGTACTTC. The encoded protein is CASSSTTGYEQYF.

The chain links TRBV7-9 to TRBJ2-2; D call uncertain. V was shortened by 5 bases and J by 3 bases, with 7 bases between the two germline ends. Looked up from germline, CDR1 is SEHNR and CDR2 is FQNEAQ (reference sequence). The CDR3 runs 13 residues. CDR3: CASSPRDTGELFF. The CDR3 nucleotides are TGTGCCAGCAGCCCCCGCGACACCGGGGAGCTGTTTTTT.

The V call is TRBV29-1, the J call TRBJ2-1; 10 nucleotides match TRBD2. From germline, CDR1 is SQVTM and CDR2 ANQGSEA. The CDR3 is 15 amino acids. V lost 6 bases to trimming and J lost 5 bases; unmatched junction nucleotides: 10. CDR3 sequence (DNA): TGCAGCGTGTACGATCTAGCGGGAGCCCACAATGAGCAGTTCTTC. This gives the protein CSVYDLAGAHNEQFF.

The CDR3 DNA is TGTGCCAGCAGCCCCGGGACTAGCGGGACCCAAGAGACCCAGTACTTC. Translating it yields CASSPGTSGTQETQYF. V and J are TRBV5-4 and TRBJ2-5; 13 bases map to TRBD2. Germline loops: CDR1 SGHNT, CDR2 YYREEE (reference sequence). CDR3 size: 16 residues. With V trimmed by 4 bases and J by 1 base, 4 bases remained unmatched.

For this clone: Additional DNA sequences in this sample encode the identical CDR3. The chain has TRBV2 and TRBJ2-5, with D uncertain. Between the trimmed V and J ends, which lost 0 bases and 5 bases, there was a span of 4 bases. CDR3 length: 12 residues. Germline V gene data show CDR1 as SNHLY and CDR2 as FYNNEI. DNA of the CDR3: TGTGCCAGCAGTGAAGCGCGGGAGACCCAGTACTTC. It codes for CASSEARETQYF.

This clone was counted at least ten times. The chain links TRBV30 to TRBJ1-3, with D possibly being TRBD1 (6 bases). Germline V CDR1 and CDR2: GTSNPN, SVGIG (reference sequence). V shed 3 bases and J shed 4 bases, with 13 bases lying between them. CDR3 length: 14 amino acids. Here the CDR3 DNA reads TGTGCCTGGAGCCCGCGAGGGGGAGGAAACACCATATATTTT. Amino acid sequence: CAWSPRGGGNTIYF.

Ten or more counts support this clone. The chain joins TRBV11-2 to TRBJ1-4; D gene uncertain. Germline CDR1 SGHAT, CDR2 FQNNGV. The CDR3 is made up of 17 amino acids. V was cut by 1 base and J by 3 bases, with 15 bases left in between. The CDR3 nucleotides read TGTGCCAGCAGCTTAGGTGCCGGGTCAGCTGCTAATGAAAAACTGTTTTTT. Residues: CASSLGAGSAANEKLFF.

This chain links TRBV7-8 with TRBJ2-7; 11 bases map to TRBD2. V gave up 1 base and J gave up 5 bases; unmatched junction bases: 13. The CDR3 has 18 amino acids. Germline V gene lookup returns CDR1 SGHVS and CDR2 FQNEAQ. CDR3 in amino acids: CASSLGLVAGGVVDEQYF. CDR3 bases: TGTGCCAGCAGCTTAGGATTGGTAGCGGGAGGGGTGGTGGACGAGCAGTACTTC.

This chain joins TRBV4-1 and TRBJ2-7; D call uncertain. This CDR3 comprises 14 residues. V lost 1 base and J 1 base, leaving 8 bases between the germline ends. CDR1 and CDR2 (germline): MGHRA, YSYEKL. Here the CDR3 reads CASSQVGGSYEQYF. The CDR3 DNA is TGCGCCAGCAGCCAAGTCGGCGGATCCTACGAGCAGTACTTC.

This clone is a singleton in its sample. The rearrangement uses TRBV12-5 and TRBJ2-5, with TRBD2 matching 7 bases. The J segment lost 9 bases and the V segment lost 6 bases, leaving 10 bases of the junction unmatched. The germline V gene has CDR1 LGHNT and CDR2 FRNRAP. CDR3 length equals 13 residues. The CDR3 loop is CASGPLVGGAQYF. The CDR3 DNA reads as TGTGCTAGTGGGCCACTTGTGGGGGGGGCCCAGTACTTC.

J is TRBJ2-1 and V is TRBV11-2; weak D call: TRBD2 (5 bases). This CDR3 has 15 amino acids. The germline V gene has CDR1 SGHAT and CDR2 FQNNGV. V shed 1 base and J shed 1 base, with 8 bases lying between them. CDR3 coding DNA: TGTGCCAGCAGCTTAGCAGCGGCGTCCTACAATGAGCAGTTCTTC. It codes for CASSLAAASYNEQFF.

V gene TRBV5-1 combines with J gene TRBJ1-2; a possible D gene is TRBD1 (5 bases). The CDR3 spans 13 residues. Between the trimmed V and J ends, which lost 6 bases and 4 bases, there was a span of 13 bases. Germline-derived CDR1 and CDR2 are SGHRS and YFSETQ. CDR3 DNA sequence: TGCGCCAGCAACGGGGGATTGAGCTATGGCTACACCTTC. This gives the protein CASNGGLSYGYTF.

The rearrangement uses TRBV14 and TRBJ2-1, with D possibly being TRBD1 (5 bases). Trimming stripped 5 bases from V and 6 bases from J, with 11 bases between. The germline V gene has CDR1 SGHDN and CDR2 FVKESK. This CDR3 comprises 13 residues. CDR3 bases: TGTGCCAGCAGCTCGCAAAGGGGCAATGAGCAGTTCTTC. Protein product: CASSSQRGNEQFF.

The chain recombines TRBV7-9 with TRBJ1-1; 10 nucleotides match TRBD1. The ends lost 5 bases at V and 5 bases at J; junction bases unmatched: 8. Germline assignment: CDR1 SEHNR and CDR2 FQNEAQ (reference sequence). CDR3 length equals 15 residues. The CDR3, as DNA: TGTGCCAGCAGCGCGAGGGGGACAGGGGAAACTGAAGCTTTCTTT. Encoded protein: CASSARGTGETEAFF.

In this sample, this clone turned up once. Written as DNA, the CDR3 is TGTGCCAGCAGCTTGGTTACGCGACTAGCGGGAGACAATGAGCAGTTCTTC. This gives the protein CASSLVTRLAGDNEQFF. The chain has TRBV5-6 and TRBJ2-1, with TRBD2 identical over 12 bases. CDR1 is SGHDT, CDR2 YYEEEE, per germline. This CDR3 region has 17 residues. V was clipped by 0 bases and J by 5 bases; unmatched bases: 6.

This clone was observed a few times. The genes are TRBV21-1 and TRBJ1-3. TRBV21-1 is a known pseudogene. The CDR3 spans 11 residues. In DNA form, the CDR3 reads TGTGCCAGCACCAGAAGGGGGGGGAGGCATTTT. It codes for CASTRRGGRHF.

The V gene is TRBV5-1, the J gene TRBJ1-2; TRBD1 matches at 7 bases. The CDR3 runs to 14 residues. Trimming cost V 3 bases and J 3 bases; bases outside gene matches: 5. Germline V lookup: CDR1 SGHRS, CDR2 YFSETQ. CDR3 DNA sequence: TGCGCCAGCAGCTGGGGGACAGCCGACTATGGCTACACCTTC. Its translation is CASSWGTADYGYTF.

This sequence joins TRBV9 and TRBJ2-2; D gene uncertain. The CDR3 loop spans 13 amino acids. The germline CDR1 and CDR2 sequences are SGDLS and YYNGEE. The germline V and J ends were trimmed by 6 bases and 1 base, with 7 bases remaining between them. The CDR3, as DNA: TGTGCCAGCAACGAGCGGAACACCGGGGAGCTGTTTTTT. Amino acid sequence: CASNERNTGELFF.

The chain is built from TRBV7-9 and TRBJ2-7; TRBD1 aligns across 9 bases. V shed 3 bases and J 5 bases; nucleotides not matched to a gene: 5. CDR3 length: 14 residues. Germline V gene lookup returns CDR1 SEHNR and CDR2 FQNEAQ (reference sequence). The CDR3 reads CASSLGQGFDEQYF. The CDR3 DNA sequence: TGTGCCAGCAGCTTGGGACAGGGATTCGACGAGCAGTACTTC. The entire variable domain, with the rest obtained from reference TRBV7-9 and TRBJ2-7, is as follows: DTGVSQNPRHKITKRGQNVTFRCDPISEHNRLYWYRQTLGQGPEFLTYFQNEAQLEKSRLLSDRFSAERPKGSFSTLEIQRTEQGDSAMYLCASSLGQGFDEQYFGPGTRLTVT.

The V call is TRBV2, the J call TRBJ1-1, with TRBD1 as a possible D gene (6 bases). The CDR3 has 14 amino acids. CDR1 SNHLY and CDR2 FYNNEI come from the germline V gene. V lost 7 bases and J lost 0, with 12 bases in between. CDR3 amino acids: CASNLGAVNTEAFF. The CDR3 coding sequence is TGTGCCAGCAACCTGGGGGCCGTGAACACTGAAGCTTTCTTT. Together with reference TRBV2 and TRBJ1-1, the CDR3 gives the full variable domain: EPEVTQTPSHQVTQMGQEVILRCVPISNHLYFYWYRQILGQKVEFLVSFYNNEISEKSEIFDDQFSVERPDGSNFTLKIRSTKLEDSAMYFCASNLGAVNTEAFFGQGTRLTVV.

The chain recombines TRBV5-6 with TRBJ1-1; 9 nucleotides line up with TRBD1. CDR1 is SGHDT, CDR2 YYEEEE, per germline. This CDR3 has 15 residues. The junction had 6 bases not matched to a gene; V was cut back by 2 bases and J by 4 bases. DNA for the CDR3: TGTGCCAGCAGCTTATTGGGACAGGGACCCACTGAAGCTTTCTTT. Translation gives CASSLLGQGPTEAFF.

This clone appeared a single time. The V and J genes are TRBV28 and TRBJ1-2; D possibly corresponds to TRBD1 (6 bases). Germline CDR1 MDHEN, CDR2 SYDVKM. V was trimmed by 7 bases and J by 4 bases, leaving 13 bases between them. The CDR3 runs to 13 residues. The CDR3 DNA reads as TGTGCCAGCACTGTGGACAGAGCCTATGGCTACACCTTC. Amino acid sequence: CASTVDRAYGYTF.

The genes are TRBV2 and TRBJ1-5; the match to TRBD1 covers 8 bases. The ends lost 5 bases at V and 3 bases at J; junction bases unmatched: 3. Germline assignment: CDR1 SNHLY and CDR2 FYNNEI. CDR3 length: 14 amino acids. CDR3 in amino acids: CASSQTGVNQPQHF. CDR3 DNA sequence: TGTGCCAGCAGTCAGACAGGGGTCAATCAGCCCCAGCATTTT.

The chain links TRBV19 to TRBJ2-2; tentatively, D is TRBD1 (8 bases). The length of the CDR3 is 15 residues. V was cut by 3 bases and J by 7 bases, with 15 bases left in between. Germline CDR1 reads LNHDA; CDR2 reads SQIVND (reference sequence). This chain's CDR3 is CASSMKDREGGELFF. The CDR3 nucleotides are TGTGCCAGTAGTATGAAGGACAGGGAGGGCGGGGAGCTGTTTTTT. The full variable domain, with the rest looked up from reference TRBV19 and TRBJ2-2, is DGGITQSPKYLFRKEGQNVTLSCEQNLNHDAMYWYRQDPGQGLRLIYYSQIVNDFQKGDIAEGYSVSREKKESFPLTVTSAQKNPTAFYLCASSMKDREGGELFFGEGSRLTVL.

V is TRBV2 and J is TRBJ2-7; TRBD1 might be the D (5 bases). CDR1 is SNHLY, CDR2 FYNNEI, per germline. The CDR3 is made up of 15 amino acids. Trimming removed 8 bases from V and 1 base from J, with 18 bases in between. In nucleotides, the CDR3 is TGTGCCAGCCGAACCCCAGGGTTGAGATCCTACGAGCAGTACTTC. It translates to CASRTPGLRSYEQYF.

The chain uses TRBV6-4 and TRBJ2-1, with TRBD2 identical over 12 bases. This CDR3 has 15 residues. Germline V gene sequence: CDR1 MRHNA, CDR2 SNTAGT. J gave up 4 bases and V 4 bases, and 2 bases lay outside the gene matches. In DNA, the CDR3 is TGTGCCAGCAGTGTTCTAGCGGGAGGGTACAATGAGCAGTTCTTC. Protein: CASSVLAGGYNEQFF.

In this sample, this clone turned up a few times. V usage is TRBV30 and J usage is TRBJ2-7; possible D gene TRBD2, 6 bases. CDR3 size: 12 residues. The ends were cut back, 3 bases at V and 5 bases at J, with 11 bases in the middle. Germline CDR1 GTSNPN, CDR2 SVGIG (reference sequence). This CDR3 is CAWRGGSNEQYF. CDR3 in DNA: TGTGCCTGGAGGGGGGGTAGCAACGAGCAGTACTTC. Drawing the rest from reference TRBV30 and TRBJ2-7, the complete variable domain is SQTIHQWPATLVQPVGSPLSLECTVEGTSNPNLYWYRQAAGRGLQLLFYSVGIGQISSEVPQNLSASRPQDRQFILSSKKLLLSDSGFYLCAWRGGSNEQYFGPGTRLTVT.

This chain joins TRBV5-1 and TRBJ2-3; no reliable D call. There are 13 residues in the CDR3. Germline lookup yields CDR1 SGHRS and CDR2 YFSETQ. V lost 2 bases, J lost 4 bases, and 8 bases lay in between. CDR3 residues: CASSLLGADTQYF. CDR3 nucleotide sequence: TGCGCCAGCAGCTTACTCGGAGCAGATACGCAGTATTTT.